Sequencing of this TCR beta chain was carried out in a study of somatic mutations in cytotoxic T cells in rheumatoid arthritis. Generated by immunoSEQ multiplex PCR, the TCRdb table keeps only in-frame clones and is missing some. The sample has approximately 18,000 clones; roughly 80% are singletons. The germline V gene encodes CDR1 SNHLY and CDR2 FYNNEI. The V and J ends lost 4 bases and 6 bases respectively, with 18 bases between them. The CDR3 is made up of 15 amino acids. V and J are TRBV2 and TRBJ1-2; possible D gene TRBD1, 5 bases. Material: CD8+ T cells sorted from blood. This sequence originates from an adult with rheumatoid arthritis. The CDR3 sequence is CASSVWDAEAHGYTF. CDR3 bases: TGTGCCAGCAGTGTTTGGGACGCCGAAGCCCATGGCTACACCTTC.